These 10 T cell receptor beta chains came from one sample sequenced in a study of cytomegalovirus exposure and HLA in healthy donors. This PCR relied on a set of 60 Vbeta primers and 13 Jbeta primers. The assay was immunoSEQ multiplex PCR, and TCRdb's table has in-frame clones only and misses some. In the table there are about 76,000 clones, nearly 80% of which are singletons. Sequenced material: PBMCs. Every receptor here comes from a middle-aged woman in good health and CMV-seropositive.

The chain is built from TRBV7-7 and TRBJ2-1; D is perhaps TRBD1 (6 bases). This CDR3 spans 13 amino acids. V was shortened by 5 bases and J by 5 bases, with 10 bases between the two germline ends. The germline gives CDR1 SSHAT, CDR2 FNYEAQ (reference sequence). The DNA of the CDR3 is TGTGCCAGCAGCCTGGACAGAAACAATGAGCAGTTCTTC. Amino acids: CASSLDRNNEQFF.

The chain is built from TRBV20-1 and TRBJ2-7; 7 bases are a match to TRBD2. V gave up 5 bases and J gave up 6 bases; unmatched junction bases: 4. CDR1 and CDR2 from the germline V gene are DFQATT and SNEGSKA (reference sequence). CDR3 length equals 11 residues. As DNA, the CDR3 is TGCAGTGCTGGGGGGGGAAGCGAGCAGTACTTC. Amino acid sequence: CSAGGGSEQYF.

In DNA form, the CDR3 reads TGTGCCAGCAGCTTGTTACAGGGGCATGAAAAACTGTTTTTT. It encodes CASSLLQGHEKLFF. J is TRBJ1-4 and V is TRBV5-5; 7 nucleotides line up with TRBD1. V trimming: 1 base; J trimming: 6 bases; junction bases outside the gene matches: 3. The length of the CDR3 is 14 residues. Germline CDR1 is SGHKS and CDR2 is YYEKEE (reference sequence).

This chain links TRBV7-9 with TRBJ1-1; D might be TRBD1 (6 bases). The CDR3 spans 11 residues. Germline CDR1 is SEHNR and CDR2 is FQNEAQ (reference sequence). Trimming shortened V by 7 bases and J by 4 bases, and 7 bases separated the two germline ends. The CDR3 protein is CASKGGTEAFF. The CDR3 DNA sequence: TGTGCCAGCAAAGGGGGCACTGAAGCTTTCTTT.

V usage is TRBV27 and J usage is TRBJ1-2; 9 bases map to TRBD1. The length of the CDR3 is 14 residues. Germline-derived CDR1 and CDR2 are MNHEY and SMNVEV (reference sequence). V shed 6 bases and J 2 bases; nucleotides not matched to a gene: 4. The CDR3 loop reads CASSLDRGNYGYTF. CDR3 DNA: TGTGCCAGCAGCCTAGACAGGGGGAACTATGGCTACACCTTC.

The genes are TRBV5-1 and TRBJ2-4; TRBD1 might be the D (6 bases). V shed 1 base and J shed 6 bases, with 11 bases lying between them. This CDR3 contains 14 residues. Per the germline V gene, CDR1 is SGHRS and CDR2 is YFSETQ. The CDR3 loop reads CASSLRDILNIQYF. The CDR3 nucleotides read TGCGCCAGCAGCTTGCGGGACATATTAAACATTCAGTACTTC.

This clone was seen a handful of times. The rearrangement links TRBV18 to TRBJ2-2, with D perhaps TRBD2 (5 bases). The V and J ends lost 6 bases and 4 bases respectively, with 12 bases between them. CDR3 length: 14 amino acids. CDR1 is KGHSH, CDR2 LQKENI, per germline. The CDR3 here is CASSRSGITGELFF. The CDR3 nucleotides are TGTGCCAGCTCGCGATCCGGGATCACCGGGGAGCTGTTTTTT.

This clone was seen only a few times. The chain carries TRBV2 and TRBJ1-6; D may be TRBD1 (5 bases). Germline lookup yields CDR1 SNHLY and CDR2 FYNNEI. The V end lost 3 bases, the J end lost 5 bases, and 8 bases lay between the germline ends. This CDR3 region has 14 residues. The CDR3 DNA is TGTGCCAGCAGTGATCGGGGGAATAATTCACCCCTCCACTTT. Translation: CASSDRGNNSPLHF.

The chain has TRBV6-4 and TRBJ1-2; D unresolved. The germline gives CDR1 MRHNA, CDR2 SNTAGT. The CDR3 loop spans 16 amino acids. V lost 2 bases and J lost 1, with 14 bases in between. CDR3 sequence: CASSDRMRLDNYGYTF. The CDR3 nucleotides are TGTGCCAGCAGTGACCGAATGCGCCTCGATAACTATGGCTACACCTTC.

CDR3 nucleotide sequence: TGTGCCAGCAGCCCCCTCGCGGGGAACACAGATACGCAGTATTTT. This translates into CASSPLAGNTDTQYF. The J gene is TRBJ2-3, the V gene TRBV5-6, with D tentatively TRBD2 (6 bases). Looked up from germline, CDR1 is SGHDT and CDR2 is YYEEEE. Trimming left V 4 bases short and J 2 bases short, with 14 bases between. The CDR3 length is 15 residues.